Reported below is one TCR beta chain. The CDR3 sequence is 16 residues long. V dropped 3 bases and J dropped 2; count of bases not matched to a gene: 8. Germline loops: CDR1 SGHNT, CDR2 YYREEE (reference sequence). The data derive from a study of T cell changes during pregnancy in multiple sclerosis. This table comes from immunoSEQ multiplex PCR, and its TCRdb copy is limited to in-frame clones, with some not included. This sample has 50,000 to 70,000 clones, with about 91% found just once. The TCR comes from a female donor with multiple sclerosis, enrolled in a pregnancy study. The chain recombines TRBV5-4 with TRBJ2-3, with 8 positions matching TRBD1. The sample in question was peripheral blood, obtained in the first trimester of pregnancy. CDR3 sequence: CASSSVRDRSTDTQYF. The CDR3 bases are TGTGCCAGCAGCTCAGTCCGGGACAGGTCCACAGATACGCAGTATTTT.